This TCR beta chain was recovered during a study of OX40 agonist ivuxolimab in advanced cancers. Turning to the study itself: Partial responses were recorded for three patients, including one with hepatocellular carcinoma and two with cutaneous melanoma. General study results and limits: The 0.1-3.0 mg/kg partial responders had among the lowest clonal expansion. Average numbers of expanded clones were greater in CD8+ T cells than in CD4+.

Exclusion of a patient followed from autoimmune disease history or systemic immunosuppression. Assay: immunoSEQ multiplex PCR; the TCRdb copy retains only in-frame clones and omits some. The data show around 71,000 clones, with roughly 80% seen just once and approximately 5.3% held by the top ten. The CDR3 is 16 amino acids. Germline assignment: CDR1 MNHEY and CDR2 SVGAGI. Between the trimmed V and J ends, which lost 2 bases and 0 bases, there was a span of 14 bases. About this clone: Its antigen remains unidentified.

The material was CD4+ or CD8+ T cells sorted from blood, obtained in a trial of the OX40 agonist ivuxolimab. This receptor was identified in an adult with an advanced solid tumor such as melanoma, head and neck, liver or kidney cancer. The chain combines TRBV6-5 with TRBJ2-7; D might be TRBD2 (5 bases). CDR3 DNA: TGTGCCAGCAGTTACGCCTTCGGTGGGAGCTCCTACGAGCAGTACTTC. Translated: CASSYAFGGSSYEQYF.